This TCR beta chain was captured in a study of blood T cell repertoires in COVID-19. With 5 bases clipped from V and 7 bases from J, the junction kept 14 bases outside the gene matches. The CDR3 runs to 15 residues. Per the germline V gene, CDR1 is SGHNT and CDR2 is YYREEE (reference sequence). Clones were sequenced by immunoSEQ multiplex PCR, and TCRdb holds only the in-frame ones, with some missing. The sample lists roughly 77,000 clones, around 89% occurring once. V and J are TRBV5-4 and TRBJ2-7, with 8 bases identical to TRBD1. The sequence was collected from a woman of 80 years or more with active COVID-19. Sequencing was performed on peripheral blood. In DNA, the CDR3 is TGTGCCAGCAGTCCCGTTCAGGGGGCCCCCCTTGAGCAGTACTTC. Translating gives CASSPVQGAPLEQYF.